These 15 T cell receptor beta chains were sequenced from one sample in a study of control samples from healthy donors and cancer patients. Libraries were prepared by immunoSEQ multiplex PCR; TCRdb keeps only in-frame clonotypes and omits some of them. The sample consists of around 90,000 clones, roughly 80% of them appearing once. Material for sequencing was blood. These receptors were taken from a man aged 25 to 40 in good health.

This clone was counted between two and nine times. This sequence joins TRBV5-5 and TRBJ1-5; 7 positions agree with TRBD1. Germline values: CDR1 SGHKS, CDR2 YYEKEE (reference sequence). V trimming: 0 bases; J trimming: 1 base; junction bases outside the gene matches: 4. The CDR3 extends over 16 amino acids. In DNA, the CDR3 is TGTGCCAGCAGCTTGGGACAGGGCGGAAGCAATCAGCCCCAGCATTTT. Translating gives CASSLGQGGSNQPQHF.

This clone was observed a few times. The V gene is TRBV7-9, the J gene TRBJ1-1; D might be TRBD1 (5 bases). This CDR3 contains 15 residues. The V and J ends lost 5 bases and 4 bases respectively, with 17 bases between them. Germline lookup yields CDR1 SEHNR and CDR2 FQNEAQ (reference sequence). In DNA, the CDR3 is TGTGCCAGCAGCCCCGGGGGGGAACGGGGCACTGAAGCTTTCTTT. Translation gives CASSPGGERGTEAFF.

The chain carries TRBV25-1 and TRBJ2-5; D is perhaps TRBD2 (7 bases). Trimming removed 1 base at V and 7 bases at J, with 13 bases between. CDR1 MGHDK and CDR2 SYGVNS come from the germline V gene. The CDR3 contains 14 residues. CDR3 sequence reads: CASSEWAGASTQYF. The CDR3 DNA reads TGTGCCAGCAGTGAATGGGCGGGGGCATCGACCCAGTACTTC.

This clone was counted a few times. This chain uses TRBV6-5 with TRBJ2-3; TRBD1 matches at 9 bases. V lost 0 bases and J lost 2; bases outside the gene matches: 3. This CDR3 is 16 amino acids long. The germline V gene encodes CDR1 MNHEY and CDR2 SVGAGI. The DNA of the CDR3 is TGTGCCAGCAGTTACTCGGGGACAGGGCTCACAGATACGCAGTATTTT. It codes for CASSYSGTGLTDTQYF.

CDR3 bases: TGTGCCAGCAGTGAAGTGGGGTTGGGCACCGGGGAGCTGTTTTTT. This encodes CASSEVGLGTGELFF. V and J are TRBV2 and TRBJ2-2; D is unclear. In germline, CDR1 is SNHLY, CDR2 FYNNEI. The CDR3 covers 15 residues. The V gene lost 1 base and the J gene lost 4 bases, with 10 bases spanning the gap.

J is TRBJ1-4 and V is TRBV3-1 (or the pseudogene TRBV3-2); D not resolved. The CDR3 is 14 amino acids. V was pared by 1 base and J by 7 bases, with 10 bases between. Germline CDR1 reads LGHDT; CDR2 reads YNNKEL (reference sequence). The CDR3 sequence is CASSQASGAEKLFF. The CDR3 coding sequence is TGTGCCAGCAGCCAAGCAAGTGGTGCTGAAAAACTGTTTTTT.

This chain links TRBV12-3 or TRBV12-4 with TRBJ1-1, with no clear D. This CDR3 comprises 13 residues. V gave up 2 bases and J gave up 6 bases, with 10 bases separating them. The CDR3 is CASSLTGVAEAFF. The CDR3, as DNA: TGTGCCAGCAGTTTAACTGGTGTCGCTGAAGCTTTCTTT.

The DNA of the CDR3 is TGTGCCAGCAGCCAAGGAACAGAATACTCCTACGAGCAGTACTTC. Protein product: CASSQGTEYSYEQYF. The chain combines TRBV4-2 with TRBJ2-7; D uncertain. V lost 1 base and J 0 bases, leaving 10 bases between the germline ends. This CDR3 has 15 residues. Germline V gene lookup returns CDR1 LGHNA and CDR2 YNFKEQ.

This chain uses TRBV7-9 with TRBJ1-1; D remains ambiguous. This CDR3 is 13 amino acids long. V lost 1 base to trimming and J lost 3 bases, with 6 bases between them. CDR1 and CDR2 from the germline V gene are SEHNR and FQNEAQ (reference sequence). CDR3 in DNA: TGTGCCAGCAGCTTAGAGGTTGACACTGAAGCTTTCTTT. Encoded protein: CASSLEVDTEAFF.

The rearrangement joins TRBV12-3 or TRBV12-4 to TRBJ1-1; possibly TRBD1 for D (5 bases). Trimming took off 4 bases at V and 1 base at J, with 7 bases between the two ends. This CDR3 comprises 13 residues. The CDR3 nucleotides read TGTGCCAGCAGTTGGGGACGGAACACTGAAGCTTTCTTT. Amino acid sequence: CASSWGRNTEAFF.

V and J are TRBV20-1 and TRBJ2-3; 7 nucleotides agree with TRBD1. CDR1 DFQATT and CDR2 SNEGSKA come from the germline V gene (reference sequence). The V segment lost 3 bases and the J segment 2 bases; nucleotides outside the gene matches: 8. There are 15 residues in the CDR3. The CDR3 nucleotides read TGCAGTGCTAGTTTCTTGGGACAGAACACAGATACGCAGTATTTT. This gives the protein CSASFLGQNTDTQYF.

The chain joins TRBV30 to TRBJ1-5; D is possibly TRBD1 (5 bases). The germline V and J ends were trimmed by 6 bases and 1 base, with 16 bases remaining between them. CDR1 GTSNPN and CDR2 SVGIG come from the germline V gene (reference sequence). The CDR3 is made up of 15 amino acids. CDR3 nucleotides: TGTGCCTGCGGCGGGGCCGGGGGGAGCAATCAGCCCCAGCATTTT. Its translation: CACGGAGGSNQPQHF.

This clone occurred a few times. This chain links TRBV5-1 with TRBJ1-1; no firm D call. Trimming shortened V by 1 base and J by 1 base, and 8 bases separated the two germline ends. Germline V gene data show CDR1 as SGHRS and CDR2 as YFSETQ. This CDR3 comprises 14 residues. CDR3: CASSLRNGNTEAFF. In DNA form, the CDR3 reads TGCGCCAGCAGCTTGCGCAACGGGAACACTGAAGCTTTCTTT. Full variable domain (outside the CDR3, taken from reference TRBV5-1 and TRBJ1-1): KAGVTQTPRYLIKTRGQQVTLSCSPISGHRSVSWYQQTPGQGLQFLFEYFSETQRNKGNFPGRFSGRQFSNSRSEMNVSTLELGDSALYLCASSLRNGNTEAFFGQGTRLTVV.

This clone appeared once. The V call is TRBV7-9, the J call TRBJ1-1, with 8 nucleotides matching TRBD1. The CDR3 has 15 amino acids. The J segment lost 1 base and the V segment lost 5 bases, leaving 6 bases of the junction unmatched. Germline lookup yields CDR1 SEHNR and CDR2 FQNEAQ (reference sequence). The CDR3 DNA sequence: TGTGCCAGCAGCCACGAGACAGGGGCGAACACTGAAGCTTTCTTT. This sequence encodes CASSHETGANTEAFF.

V usage is TRBV29-1 and J usage is TRBJ2-1, with 15 bases identical to TRBD2. After removal of 6 bases from V and 0 bases from J, the junction contained 6 bases not matched to a gene. Per germline, CDR1 SQVTM and CDR2 ANQGSEA. The CDR3 length is 17 residues. CDR3 nucleotides: TGCAGCGTCGATGGGACTAGCGGGAGGAGCTCCTACAATGAGCAGTTCTTC. Protein sequence: CSVDGTSGRSSYNEQFF.